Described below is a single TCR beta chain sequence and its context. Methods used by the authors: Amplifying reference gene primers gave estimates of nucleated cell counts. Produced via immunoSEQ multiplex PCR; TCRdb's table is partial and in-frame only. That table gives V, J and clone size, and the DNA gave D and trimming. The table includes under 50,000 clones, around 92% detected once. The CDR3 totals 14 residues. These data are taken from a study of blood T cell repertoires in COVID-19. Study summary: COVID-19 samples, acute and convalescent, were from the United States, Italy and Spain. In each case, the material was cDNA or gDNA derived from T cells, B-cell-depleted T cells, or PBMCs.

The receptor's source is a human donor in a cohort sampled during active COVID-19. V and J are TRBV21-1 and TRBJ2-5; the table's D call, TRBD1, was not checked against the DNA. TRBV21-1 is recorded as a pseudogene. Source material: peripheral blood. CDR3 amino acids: CASSPWTAQETQYF. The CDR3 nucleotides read TGTGCCAGCAGCCCTTGGACAGCCCAAGAGACCCAGTACTTC.